This record concerns one TCR beta chain sequence. This entry comes from a study of T cell changes during pregnancy in multiple sclerosis. The CDR3 is 17 amino acids. CDR1 is ENHRY and CDR2 is SYGVKD in the germline V gene. The J segment lost 0 bases and the V segment lost 6 bases, leaving 8 bases of the junction unmatched. The data were produced by immunoSEQ multiplex PCR, yet TCRdb's version contains in-frame clones alone and is incomplete. This sample carries fewer than 80,000 clones, about 92% of them seen once, and the ten largest clones take roughly 1.9%. The clonotype comes from a female donor in good health, enrolled as a control in a pregnancy study. This chain joins TRBV10-3 and TRBJ2-6; 7 bases map to TRBD1. Material: peripheral blood, obtained in the third trimester of pregnancy. This CDR3 reads CAISGTVPSSGANVLTF. CDR3 DNA: TGTGCCATCAGCGGGACAGTTCCTAGCTCTGGGGCCAACGTCCTGACTTTC.